This T cell receptor beta chain was captured by sequencing in a study of T cell repertoires in cytomegalovirus infection. Study overall: An indication of both CMV infection and matching HLA type came from public TCR beta signatures. Study-level results: Carriage of CMV together with the relevant HLA was identifiable through cumulative public TCR beta family frequency. Across the ex vivo response, the dominant clonotypes were HLA-C-restricted CMV-specific TCR beta clonotypes.

For this clonotype: Its antigen remains unknown.

In germline, CDR1 is KGHSH, CDR2 LQKENI. The CDR3 covers 12 residues. V was shortened by 3 bases and J by 4 bases, with 7 bases between the two germline ends. MiXCR was run by TCRdb on the reads, yielding one entry per CDR3 protein. Here the sample spans 300,000 to 400,000 distinct CDR3 sequences, over 15% being singletons. Material: PBMCs. This TCR was recovered from a human donor in good health (CMV status not recorded). Some clones in this sample may be carry-over from other donors' samples. The chain employs TRBV18 and TRBJ2-7, with a possible D match to TRBD1 (5 bases). The CDR3 coding sequence is TGTGCCAGCTCACCCGGACAATACGAGCAGTACTTC. Its protein is CASSPGQYEQYF.